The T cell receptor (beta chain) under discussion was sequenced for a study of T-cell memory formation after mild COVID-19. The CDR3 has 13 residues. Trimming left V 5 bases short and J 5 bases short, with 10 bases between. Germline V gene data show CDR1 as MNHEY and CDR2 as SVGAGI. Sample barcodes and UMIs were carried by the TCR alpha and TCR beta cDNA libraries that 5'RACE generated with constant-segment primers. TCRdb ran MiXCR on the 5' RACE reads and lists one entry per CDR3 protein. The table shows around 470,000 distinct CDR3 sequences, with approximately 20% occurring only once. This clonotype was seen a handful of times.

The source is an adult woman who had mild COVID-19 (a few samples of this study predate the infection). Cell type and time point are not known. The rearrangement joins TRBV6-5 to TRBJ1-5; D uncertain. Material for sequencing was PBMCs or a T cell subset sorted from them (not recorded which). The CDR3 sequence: CASSHGRHQPQHF. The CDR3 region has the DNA TGTGCCAGCAGTCACGGCCGGCATCAGCCCCAGCATTTT.